The 21 T cell receptor beta chains below were found in one sample sequenced in a study of T cell changes during pregnancy in multiple sclerosis. Assay: immunoSEQ multiplex PCR; the TCRdb copy retains only in-frame clones and omits some. Of tens of thousands of clones in the sample, around nine tenths were seen once. Sequenced material: peripheral blood, taken in the first trimester of pregnancy. The receptors derive from a female donor in good health, enrolled as a control in a pregnancy study.

The chain has TRBV5-1 and TRBJ2-1; TRBD2 agrees at 12 bases. The germline gives CDR1 SGHRS, CDR2 YFSETQ. The V gene end was trimmed by 3 bases and the J gene end by 9 bases; junction bases not matched to a gene: 10. This CDR3 contains 16 residues. CDR3 DNA: TGCGCCAGCAGCTCCTCTTGGACTAGCGGGGTCGGTGAGCAGTTCTTC. Translating gives CASSSSWTSGVGEQFF.

The rearrangement uses TRBV6-5 and TRBJ2-1, with TRBD1 matching over 7 bases. Germline loops: CDR1 MNHEY, CDR2 SVGAGI. The length of the CDR3 is 12 residues. Trimming at V came to 9 bases and at J to 6 bases, leaving 5 bases not matched to a gene. In nucleotides, the CDR3 is TGTGCCAGTAGACAGGGACCCAATGAGCAGTTCTTC. Its translation: CASRQGPNEQFF.

This chain links TRBV28 with TRBJ2-3, with 10 bases aligning to TRBD1. Germline V gene lookup returns CDR1 MDHEN and CDR2 SYDVKM. With 6 bases clipped from V and 6 bases from J, the junction kept 6 bases outside the gene matches. The CDR3 contains 14 residues. This CDR3 is CASSPDRGQDTQYF. The CDR3 DNA sequence: TGTGCCAGCAGCCCTGACAGGGGGCAGGATACGCAGTATTTT.

This clone was counted once. The chain links TRBV9 to TRBJ2-7, with unresolved D. Trimming pared 0 bases from V and 2 bases from J, leaving 12 bases between. Germline CDR1 and CDR2: SGDLS and YYNGEE. There are 15 residues in the CDR3. CDR3 nucleotide sequence: TGTGCCAGCAGCGTAGGTCGCCAGGCAGCCTACGAGCAGTACTTC. It encodes CASSVGRQAAYEQYF.

The gene calls are TRBV29-1 and TRBJ2-3; 14 positions match TRBD2. CDR3 length: 16 residues. Per germline, CDR1 SQVTM and CDR2 ANQGSEA. Germline trimming cut 4 bases from V and 2 bases from J; bases unmatched to any gene: 5. The CDR3 region is CSVVPTSGRATDTQYF. The CDR3, as DNA: TGCAGCGTTGTACCGACTAGCGGGAGGGCCACAGATACGCAGTATTTT.

The V and J genes are TRBV6-6 and TRBJ1-1; no definite D call. V lost 0 bases and J lost 1, with 3 bases in between. Germline V gives CDR1 MNHNY, CDR2 SVGAGI (reference sequence). The CDR3 sequence is 13 residues long. The CDR3 spells CASSYSRNTEAFF. The DNA of the CDR3 is TGTGCCAGCAGTTACTCGAGGAACACTGAAGCTTTCTTT.

The chain is built from TRBV4-2 and TRBJ1-1, with D tentatively TRBD1 (5 bases). V lost 4 bases and J lost 1, with 13 bases in between. Germline assignment: CDR1 LGHNA and CDR2 YNFKEQ. The CDR3 totals 15 residues. For the CDR3, the DNA is TGTGCCAGCAGCCCCCGTCCTAGGGGGAACACTGAAGCTTTCTTT. This sequence encodes CASSPRPRGNTEAFF.

This chain connects TRBV9 to TRBJ2-2; D may be TRBD2 (5 bases). Germline V gene sequence: CDR1 SGDLS, CDR2 YYNGEE. Between the trimmed V and J ends, which lost 0 bases and 6 bases, there was a span of 6 bases. The CDR3 runs to 13 residues. This CDR3 reads CASSVDSAGELFF. The CDR3 DNA sequence: TGTGCCAGCAGCGTAGATAGCGCCGGGGAGCTGTTTTTT.

The chain links TRBV5-1 to TRBJ1-4, with D perhaps matching TRBD1 (6 bases). The CDR3 extends over 15 amino acids. V lost 4 bases and J lost 5, with 15 bases in between. The V gene's germline CDR1 is SGHRS and CDR2 YFSETQ. The CDR3 DNA reads as TGCGCCAGCAGCACAGGACAGAGACCCAATGAAAAACTGTTTTTT. This translates into CASSTGQRPNEKLFF.

CDR3 nucleotides: TGTGCCAGCAGCTGGGGGGGGAACACTGAAGCTTTCTTT. As protein: CASSWGGNTEAFF. V gene TRBV5-6 combines with J gene TRBJ1-1; D perhaps matches TRBD1 (5 bases). Per the germline V gene, CDR1 is SGHDT and CDR2 is YYEEEE. This CDR3 is 13 amino acids long. V was shortened by 3 bases and J by 1 base, with 7 bases between the two germline ends.

This chain connects TRBV14 to TRBJ2-1; the D is unclear. Germline V gene lookup returns CDR1 SGHDN and CDR2 FVKESK. V lost 4 bases and J 15 bases, leaving 22 bases between the germline ends. CDR3 size: 14 residues. The CDR3 coding sequence is TGTGCCAGCAGCCCAAGCCTGCCGCCGCCACAGAGGTTCTTC. Amino acids: CASSPSLPPPQRFF.

This sequence joins TRBV4-1 and TRBJ2-1, with 7 nucleotides matching TRBD2. V lost 4 bases and J lost 6; bases outside the gene matches: 9. Germline-derived CDR1 and CDR2 are MGHRA and YSYEKL. CDR3 size: 15 residues. The CDR3 nucleotides are TGCGCCAGCAGCCTGGGAGGAGCGGGATCCAATGAGCAGTTCTTC. It codes for CASSLGGAGSNEQFF.

The chain employs TRBV29-1 and TRBJ2-1, with TRBD2 matching over 8 bases. Germline V gives CDR1 SQVTM, CDR2 ANQGSEA. CDR3 length equals 13 residues. With 7 bases clipped from V and 0 bases from J, the junction kept 2 bases outside the gene matches. The CDR3 loop is CSATSGSYNEQFF. As DNA, the CDR3 is TGCAGCGCCACTAGCGGCTCCTACAATGAGCAGTTCTTC.

The chain employs TRBV9 and TRBJ2-3, with D possibly being TRBD1 (5 bases). V was cut by 0 bases and J by 6 bases, with 17 bases left in between. Germline CDR1 and CDR2: SGDLS and YYNGEE. This CDR3 comprises 16 residues. CDR3 in amino acids: CASSVEGMGSVDTQYF. CDR3 DNA sequence: TGTGCCAGCAGCGTAGAGGGGATGGGCTCAGTGGATACGCAGTATTTT.

V and J are TRBV9 and TRBJ2-3; the match to TRBD1 covers 8 bases. The CDR3 is 16 residues long. The ends lost 1 base at V and 3 bases at J; junction bases unmatched: 7. The V gene's germline CDR1 is SGDLS and CDR2 YYNGEE. This CDR3 reads CASSVTQGARTDTQYF. The CDR3 region has the DNA TGTGCCAGCAGCGTAACTCAGGGGGCGCGGACAGATACGCAGTATTTT.

This chain connects TRBV6-5 to TRBJ2-3, with D possibly matching TRBD2 (6 bases). This CDR3 has 14 amino acids. Trimming took off 6 bases at V and 5 bases at J, with 15 bases between the two ends. The germline V gene has CDR1 MNHEY and CDR2 SVGAGI. CDR3 nucleotides: TGTGCCAGCAGCCGGAGGGCCGAAAGAGATACGCAGTATTTT. Residues: CASSRRAERDTQYF.

The CDR3 nucleotides are TGCAGCGTGCGAGGACTAGCGGGAGACAGATACAATGAGCAGTTCTTC. Translating it yields CSVRGLAGDRYNEQFF. This chain joins TRBV29-1 and TRBJ2-1, with TRBD2 matching over 13 bases. Germline CDR1 SQVTM, CDR2 ANQGSEA. V was pared by 6 bases and J by 4 bases, with 9 bases of the junction left unmatched. The CDR3 is made up of 16 amino acids.

The CDR3 loop reads CASRGNSPRAYEQYF. The CDR3 DNA reads as TGTGCCAGCAGGGGGAATTCCCCGAGGGCCTACGAGCAGTACTTC. The V and J genes are TRBV2 and TRBJ2-7; TRBD2 might be the D (5 bases). This CDR3 is built from 15 residues. Germline V CDR1 and CDR2: SNHLY, FYNNEI. Trimming took off 6 bases at V and 2 bases at J, with 17 bases between the two ends.

V is TRBV29-1 and J is TRBJ2-3; TRBD1 is a possible D gene (6 bases). The CDR3 covers 14 residues. The germline gives CDR1 SQVTM, CDR2 ANQGSEA. V dropped 1 base and J dropped 3 bases, with 11 bases sitting between them. In DNA form, the CDR3 reads TGCAGCGTTGAAGGGACAGTTAGAACAGATACGCAGTATTTT. This codes for CSVEGTVRTDTQYF.

The chain is built from TRBV18 and TRBJ2-7; 7 nucleotides align to TRBD2. Germline CDR1 is KGHSH and CDR2 is LQKENI. The V and J ends lost 3 bases and 3 bases, in that order; junction bases with no gene match: 5. The CDR3 is made up of 14 amino acids. DNA for the CDR3: TGTGCCAGCTCACCGGGGAGGGTTAGCTACGAGCAGTACTTC. It is translated as CASSPGRVSYEQYF.

The chain combines TRBV5-1 with TRBJ1-1, with TRBD1 identical over 7 bases. The CDR3 runs 15 residues. Trimming at V came to 4 bases and at J to 0 bases, leaving 6 bases not matched to a gene. Germline lookup yields CDR1 SGHRS and CDR2 YFSETQ. CDR3 sequence (DNA): TGCGCCAGCAGCGCCGCGGGACAGTTGAACACTGAAGCTTTCTTT. Its translation: CASSAAGQLNTEAFF. The variable domain in full, with the rest retrieved from reference TRBV5-1 and TRBJ1-1, is KAGVTQTPRYLIKTRGQQVTLSCSPISGHRSVSWYQQTPGQGLQFLFEYFSETQRNKGNFPGRFSGRQFSNSRSEMNVSTLELGDSALYLCASSAAGQLNTEAFFGQGTRLTVV.